A selection of T cell receptor beta chains follows, all from one sample in a study of early T cells in non-severe SARS-CoV-2 infection. One entry per CDR3 protein, called by TCRdb with MiXCR from the 5' RACE reads. The table lists roughly 24,000 distinct CDR3 sequences, approximately 5% of them singletons, with about 3.9% in the top ten. Sequenced material: whole blood. Every receptor here comes from an adult who was a healthcare worker with PCR-confirmed SARS-CoV-2 infection or an uninfected control (not recorded which). The CDR3 runs from the conserved cysteine through the conserved F or W. A D gene is named only where the DNA matches it firmly. Size is omitted from some rows. Given values are once, few, many or a class for expanded clones.

size,D,J,V,DNA,CDR3
many,TRBD1,TRBJ2-5,TRBV7-2,TGTGCCAGCAGCCCCCACCGGGACAGGGTCCAAGAGACCCAGTACTTC,CASSPHRDRVQETQYF
few,TRBD1,TRBJ2-3,TRBV6-4,TGTGCCAGCAGTGGGACAGGGGGCATAGATACGCAGTATTTT,CASSGTGGIDTQYF
medium-sized,NA,TRBJ2-7,TRBV20-1,TGCAGTGCTATTCTGGGGAGCGGCAGGTCCTACGAGCAGTACTTC,CSAILGSGRSYEQYF
NA,NA,TRBJ2-7,TRBV20-1,TGCAGTGCTAGAGGTCTCCAGGGGACTGCCTATACCAAGGTCTACGAGCAGTACTTC,CSARGLQGTAYTKVYEQYF
many,NA,TRBJ1-1,TRBV29-1,TGCAGCGTTGTTGTGAACACTGAAGCTTTCTTT,CSVVVNTEAFF
NA,NA,TRBJ1-4,TRBV4-3,TGCGCCAGCAGCCAAGCGAGCAGGGCAGCTAATGAAAAACTGTTTTTT,CASSQASRAANEKLFF
many,NA,TRBJ2-7,TRBV11-2,TGTGCCAGCAGCTTCAGTGACGGGCCCTACGAGCAGTACTTC,CASSFSDGPYEQYF
many,TRBD1,TRBJ1-1,TRBV29-1,TGCAGCGTTGAACAGGGGGCGAACACTGAAGCTTTCTTT,CSVEQGANTEAFF
many,TRBD2,TRBJ2-7,TRBV4-2,TGTGCCAGCAGCCAAGATCGGAGCGGGGGCTCCTACGAGCAGTACTTC,CASSQDRSGGSYEQYF
medium-sized,TRBD2,TRBJ2-2,TRBV10-3,TGTGCCATCAGTAACAGACTAGCGGGGGGAAAATCGAACACCGGGGAGCTGTTTTTT,CAISNRLAGGKSNTGELFF
many,TRBD1,TRBJ2-1,TRBV7-9,TGTGCCACGCCGGGACAGGGCGGTAATGAGCAGTTCTTC,CATPGQGGNEQFF
many,NA,TRBJ1-2,TRBV5-4,TGTGCCAGCAGCTCGACCAGGGGCTCAAACTATGGCTACACCTTC,CASSSTRGSNYGYTF
many,NA,TRBJ2-7,TRBV7-9,TGTGCCAGCAGCTTAGGGACAGCGAGATACGAGCAGTACTTC,CASSLGTARYEQYF
many,NA,TRBJ1-3,TRBV21-1,TGTGCCAGCAGCAAAGTACAGTTAGGATCTGGAAACACCATATATTTT,CASSKVQLGSGNTIYF
many,NA,TRBJ2-5,TRBV2,TGTGCCAGCACAGAGGGGGGCGTGGGGACCCAGTACTTC,CASTEGGVGTQYF